This T cell receptor (delta chain) is from a study of gamma-delta T cells after stem cell transplantation. This clone rates as medium-sized. This sequence is one base from a far larger clone and is likely a read error. TCRdb re-called the RT-PCR reads through CATT. The data hold some 1,300 delta-chain clones, with just under 2% observed a single time. The CDR3 spans 17 residues. From germline, CDR1 is GEAIGNYY and CDR2 EKD. The sequence was obtained from a human donor. It is not recorded whose cells these are; they may come from a transplant donor. The chain employs TRDV2 and TRDJ1; 13 bases are a match to TRDD3. Sequencing used gamma-delta T cells. The CDR3: CARERLVLGDTTDKLIF. CDR3 DNA: TGTGCCCGTGAAAGACTCGTACTGGGGGATACGACCGATAAACTCATCTTT.